This T cell receptor beta chain was captured by sequencing in a study of blood T cell repertoires in COVID-19. Study summary: The study drew acute and convalescent COVID-19 samples from the United States, Italy and Spain.

Per the original data handling: Counts of nucleated cells, estimated from reference gene primer amplification, were obtained. Assay: immunoSEQ multiplex PCR; the TCRdb copy retains only in-frame clones and omits some. V, J and clone size reflect that table, while D and trimming were determined from the DNA. The repertoire holds about 310,000 clones, with about nine tenths as singletons. The germline CDR1 and CDR2 sequences are SGHAT and FQNNGV. The V gene lost 2 bases and the J gene lost 2 bases, with 10 bases spanning the gap. This CDR3 is 15 amino acids long. This clonotype was sampled from a man in his fifties with active or convalescent COVID-19. The sample taken for sequencing was peripheral blood. The gene calls are TRBV11-2 and TRBJ2-1, with D tentatively TRBD1 (6 bases). This CDR3 is CASSLFQGPYNEQFF. DNA for the CDR3: TGTGCCAGCAGCTTATTCCAGGGGCCCTACAATGAGCAGTTCTTC.